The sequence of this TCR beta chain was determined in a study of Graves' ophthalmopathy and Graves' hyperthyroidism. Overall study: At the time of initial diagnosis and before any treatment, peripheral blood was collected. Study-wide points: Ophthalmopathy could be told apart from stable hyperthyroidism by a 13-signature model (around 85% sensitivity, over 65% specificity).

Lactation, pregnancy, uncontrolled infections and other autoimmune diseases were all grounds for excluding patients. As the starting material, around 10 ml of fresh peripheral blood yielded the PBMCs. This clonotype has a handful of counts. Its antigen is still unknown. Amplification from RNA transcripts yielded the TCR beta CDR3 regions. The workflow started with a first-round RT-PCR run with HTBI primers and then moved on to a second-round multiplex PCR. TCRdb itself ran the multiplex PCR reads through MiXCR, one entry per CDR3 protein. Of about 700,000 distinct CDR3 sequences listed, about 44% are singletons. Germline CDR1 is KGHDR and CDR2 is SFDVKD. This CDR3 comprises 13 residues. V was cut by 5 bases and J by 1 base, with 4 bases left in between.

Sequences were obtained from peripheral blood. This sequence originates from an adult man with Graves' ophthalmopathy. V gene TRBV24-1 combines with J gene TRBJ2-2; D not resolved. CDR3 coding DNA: TGTGCCACCAGTGTCAGGAACACCGGGGAGCTGTTTTTT. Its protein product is CATSVRNTGELFF.